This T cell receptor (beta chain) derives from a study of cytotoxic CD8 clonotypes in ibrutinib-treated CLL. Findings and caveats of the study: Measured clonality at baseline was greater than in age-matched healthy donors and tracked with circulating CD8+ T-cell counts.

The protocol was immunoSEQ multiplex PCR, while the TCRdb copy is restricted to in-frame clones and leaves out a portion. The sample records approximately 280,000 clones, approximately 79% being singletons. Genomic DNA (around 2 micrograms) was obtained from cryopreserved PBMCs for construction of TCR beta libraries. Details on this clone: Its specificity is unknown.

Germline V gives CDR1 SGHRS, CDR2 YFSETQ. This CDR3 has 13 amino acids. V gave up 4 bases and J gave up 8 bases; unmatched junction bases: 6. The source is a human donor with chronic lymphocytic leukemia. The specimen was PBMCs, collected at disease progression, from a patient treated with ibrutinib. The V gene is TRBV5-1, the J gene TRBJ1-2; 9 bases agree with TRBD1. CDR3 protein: CASSQQGARGYTF. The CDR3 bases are TGCGCCAGCAGCCAACAGGGGGCGCGGGGCTACACCTTC. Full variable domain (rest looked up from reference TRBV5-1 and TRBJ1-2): KAGVTQTPRYLIKTRGQQVTLSCSPISGHRSVSWYQQTPGQGLQFLFEYFSETQRNKGNFPGRFSGRQFSNSRSEMNVSTLELGDSALYLCASSQQGARGYTFGSGTRLTVV.